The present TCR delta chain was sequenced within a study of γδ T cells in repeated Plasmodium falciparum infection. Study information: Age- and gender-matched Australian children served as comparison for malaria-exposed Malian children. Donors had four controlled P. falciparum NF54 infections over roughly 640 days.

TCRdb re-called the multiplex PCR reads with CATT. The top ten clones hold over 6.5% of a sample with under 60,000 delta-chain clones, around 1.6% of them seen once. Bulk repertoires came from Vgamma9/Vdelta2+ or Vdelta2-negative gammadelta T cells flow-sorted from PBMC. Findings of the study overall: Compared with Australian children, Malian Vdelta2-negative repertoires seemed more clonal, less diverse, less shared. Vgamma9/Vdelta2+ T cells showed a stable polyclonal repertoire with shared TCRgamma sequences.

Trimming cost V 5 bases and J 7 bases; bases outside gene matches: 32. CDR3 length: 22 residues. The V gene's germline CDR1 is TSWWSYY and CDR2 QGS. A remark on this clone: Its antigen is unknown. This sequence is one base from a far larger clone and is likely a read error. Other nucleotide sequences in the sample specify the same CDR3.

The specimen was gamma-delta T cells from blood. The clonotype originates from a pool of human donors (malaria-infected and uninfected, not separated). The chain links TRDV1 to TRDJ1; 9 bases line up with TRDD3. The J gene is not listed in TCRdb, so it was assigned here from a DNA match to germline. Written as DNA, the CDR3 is TGTGCTCTTGGGATTCGCAACGTCCGTCCTACCCTACTGGGGGACCTAAGAGGTAAACTCATCTTT. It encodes CALGIRNVRPTLLGDLRGKLIF.